Included here is one T cell receptor beta chain sequence, with context. What was sequenced were expressed TCRB transcripts, since all of the isolated RNA had been reverse transcribed. Repertoires were generated with immunoSEQ multiplex PCR, while TCRdb's copy carries only in-frame clones and drops some. The sample gives 860,000 or so clones, about a sixth of which show up once; roughly 0.025% is in the top ten. The CDR3 totals 14 residues. The germline V gene has CDR1 SNHLY and CDR2 FYNNEI. The ends were cut back, 5 bases at V and 4 bases at J, with 14 bases in the middle. The data derive from a study of beta chain features in type 1 diabetes.

The chain joins TRBV2 to TRBJ2-5; D call uncertain. This sequence was found in a woman aged 18-29 years in good health. Sequencing was performed on naive CD4+ T cells from blood. The CDR3 loop reads CASSSLEYSETQYF. CDR3 coding DNA: TGTGCCAGCAGTTCTCTGGAGTATTCAGAGACCCAGTACTTC. Looking up the rest from reference TRBV2 and TRBJ2-5 gives the full variable domain: EPEVTQTPSHQVTQMGQEVILRCVPISNHLYFYWYRQILGQKVEFLVSFYNNEISEKSEIFDDQFSVERPDGSNFTLKIRSTKLEDSAMYFCASSSLEYSETQYFGPGTRLLVL.